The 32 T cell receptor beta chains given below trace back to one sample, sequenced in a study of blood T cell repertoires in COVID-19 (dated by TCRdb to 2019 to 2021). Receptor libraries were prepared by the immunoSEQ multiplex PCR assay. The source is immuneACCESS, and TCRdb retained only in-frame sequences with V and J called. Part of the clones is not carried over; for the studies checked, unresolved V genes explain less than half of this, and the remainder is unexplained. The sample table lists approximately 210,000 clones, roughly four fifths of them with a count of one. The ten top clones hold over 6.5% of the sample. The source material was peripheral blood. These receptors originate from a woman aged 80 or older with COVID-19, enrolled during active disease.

The DNA of the CDR3 is TGTGCCAGCAGTTTAGATAGCTACGAGCAGTACTTC. As protein: CASSLDSYEQYF. This chain links TRBV12-3 or TRBV12-4 with TRBJ2-7; no firm D call. This CDR3 is built from 12 residues. V was pared by 1 base and J by 3 bases, with 4 bases between.

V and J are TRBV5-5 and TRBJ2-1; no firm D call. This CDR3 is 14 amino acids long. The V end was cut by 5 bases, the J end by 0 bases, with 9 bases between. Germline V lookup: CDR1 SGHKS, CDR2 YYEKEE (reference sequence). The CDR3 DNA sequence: TGTGCCAGCAGAGTCCTGAGCTCCTACAATGAGCAGTTCTTC. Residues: CASRVLSSYNEQFF.

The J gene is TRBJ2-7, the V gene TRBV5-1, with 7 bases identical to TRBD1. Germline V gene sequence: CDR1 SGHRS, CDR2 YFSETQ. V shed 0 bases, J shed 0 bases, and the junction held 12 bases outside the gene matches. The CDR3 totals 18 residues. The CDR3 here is CASSLAFTLTGPSYEQYF. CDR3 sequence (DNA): TGCGCCAGCAGCTTGGCCTTCACCTTGACAGGGCCCTCCTACGAGCAGTACTTC. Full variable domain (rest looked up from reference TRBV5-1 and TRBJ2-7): KAGVTQTPRYLIKTRGQQVTLSCSPISGHRSVSWYQQTPGQGLQFLFEYFSETQRNKGNFPGRFSGRQFSNSRSEMNVSTLELGDSALYLCASSLAFTLTGPSYEQYFGPGTRLTVT.

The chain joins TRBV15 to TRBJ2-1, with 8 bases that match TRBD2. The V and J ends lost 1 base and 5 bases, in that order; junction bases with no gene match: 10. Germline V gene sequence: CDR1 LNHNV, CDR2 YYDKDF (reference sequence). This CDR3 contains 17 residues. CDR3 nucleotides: TGTGCCACCAGCAGAGGGGGGGGTAGCGGGATTCACAATGAGCAGTTCTTC. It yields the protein CATSRGGGSGIHNEQFF.

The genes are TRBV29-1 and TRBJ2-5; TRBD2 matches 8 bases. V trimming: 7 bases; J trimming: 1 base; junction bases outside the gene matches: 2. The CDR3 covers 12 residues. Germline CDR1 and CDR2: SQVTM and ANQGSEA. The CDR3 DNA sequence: TGCAGCGCAACTAGCGGCCAAGAGACCCAGTACTTC. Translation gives CSATSGQETQYF.

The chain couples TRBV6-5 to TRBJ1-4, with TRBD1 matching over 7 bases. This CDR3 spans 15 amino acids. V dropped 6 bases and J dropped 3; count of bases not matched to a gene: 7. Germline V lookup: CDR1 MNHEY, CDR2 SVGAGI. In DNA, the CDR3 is TGTGCCAGCAGGGTATACAGGGGATCTAATGAAAAACTGTTTTTT. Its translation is CASRVYRGSNEKLFF.

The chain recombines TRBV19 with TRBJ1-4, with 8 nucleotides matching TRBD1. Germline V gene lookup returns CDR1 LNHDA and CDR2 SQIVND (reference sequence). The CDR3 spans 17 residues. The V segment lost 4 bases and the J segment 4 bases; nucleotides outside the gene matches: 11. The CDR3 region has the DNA TGTGCCAGTAGTACCCCGGGACAGGCCGGGGGTAATGAAAAACTGTTTTTT. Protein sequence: CASSTPGQAGGNEKLFF. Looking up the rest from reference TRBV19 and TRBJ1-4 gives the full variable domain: DGGITQSPKYLFRKEGQNVTLSCEQNLNHDAMYWYRQDPGQGLRLIYYSQIVNDFQKGDIAEGYSVSREKKESFPLTVTSAQKNPTAFYLCASSTPGQAGGNEKLFFGSGTQLSVL.

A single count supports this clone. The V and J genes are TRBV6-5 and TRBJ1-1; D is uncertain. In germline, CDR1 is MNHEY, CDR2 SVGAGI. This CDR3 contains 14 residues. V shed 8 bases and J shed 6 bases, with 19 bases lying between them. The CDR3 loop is CASGRNRPGAEAFF. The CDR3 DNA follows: TGTGCCAGCGGGAGAAACAGACCTGGGGCTGAAGCTTTCTTT.

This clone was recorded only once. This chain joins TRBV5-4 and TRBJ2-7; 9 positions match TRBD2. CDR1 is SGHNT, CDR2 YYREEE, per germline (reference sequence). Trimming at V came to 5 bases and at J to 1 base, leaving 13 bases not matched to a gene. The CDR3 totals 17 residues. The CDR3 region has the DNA TGTGCCAGCAGTCAAACTCGCGGCGGGAGGGCTTCCTACGAGCAGTACTTC. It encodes CASSQTRGGRASYEQYF.

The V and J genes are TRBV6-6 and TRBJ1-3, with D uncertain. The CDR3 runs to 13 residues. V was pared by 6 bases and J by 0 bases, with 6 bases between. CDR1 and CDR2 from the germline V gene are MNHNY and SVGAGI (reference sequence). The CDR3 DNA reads TGTGCCAGCAGCAGAAACTCTGGAAACACCATATATTTT. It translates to CASSRNSGNTIYF.

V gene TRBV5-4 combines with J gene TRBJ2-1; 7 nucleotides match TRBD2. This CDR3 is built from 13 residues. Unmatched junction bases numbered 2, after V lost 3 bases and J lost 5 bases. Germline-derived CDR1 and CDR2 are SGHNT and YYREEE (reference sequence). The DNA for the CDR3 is TGTGCCAGCAGCTGGGGGGGGGACAATGAGCAGTTCTTC. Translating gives CASSWGGDNEQFF.

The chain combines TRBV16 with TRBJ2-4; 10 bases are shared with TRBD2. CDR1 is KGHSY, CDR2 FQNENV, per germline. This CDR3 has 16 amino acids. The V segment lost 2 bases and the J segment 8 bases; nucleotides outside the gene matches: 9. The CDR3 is CASSQTPSGSGDIQYF. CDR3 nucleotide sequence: TGTGCCAGCAGCCAAACCCCTAGCGGGAGTGGAGACATTCAGTACTTC.

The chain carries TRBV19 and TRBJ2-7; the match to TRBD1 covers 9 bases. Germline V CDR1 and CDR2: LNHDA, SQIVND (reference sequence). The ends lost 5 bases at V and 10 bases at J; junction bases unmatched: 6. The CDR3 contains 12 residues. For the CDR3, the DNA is TGTGCCAGTAGTCCAACAGGGGGCTTTCAGTACTTC. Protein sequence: CASSPTGGFQYF.

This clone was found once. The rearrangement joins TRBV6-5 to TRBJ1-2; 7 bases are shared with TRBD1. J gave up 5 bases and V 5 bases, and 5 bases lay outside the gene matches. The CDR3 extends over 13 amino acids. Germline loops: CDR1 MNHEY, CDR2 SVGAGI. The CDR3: CASSQPRGYGYTF. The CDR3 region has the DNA TGTGCCAGCAGTCAACCCAGGGGGTATGGCTACACCTTC.

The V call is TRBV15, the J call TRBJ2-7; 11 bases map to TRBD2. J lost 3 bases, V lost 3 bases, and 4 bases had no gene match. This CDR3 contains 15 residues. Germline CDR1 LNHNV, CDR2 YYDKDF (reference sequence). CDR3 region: CATSRGLADGYEQYF. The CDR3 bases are TGTGCCACCAGCAGGGGACTAGCGGACGGCTACGAGCAGTACTTC. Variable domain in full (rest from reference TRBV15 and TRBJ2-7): DAMVIQNPRYQVTQFGKPVTLSCSQTLNHNVMYWYQQKSSQAPKLLFHYYDKDFNNEADTPDNFQSRRPNTSFCFLDIRSPGLGDTAMYLCATSRGLADGYEQYFGPGTRLTVT.

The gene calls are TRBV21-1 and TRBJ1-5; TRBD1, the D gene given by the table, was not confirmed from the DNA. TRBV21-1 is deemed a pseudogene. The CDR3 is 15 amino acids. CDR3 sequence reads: CASSNRNRGPQPQHF. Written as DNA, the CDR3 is TGTGCCAGCAGCAACCGTAACAGGGGGCCTCAGCCCCAGCATTTT.

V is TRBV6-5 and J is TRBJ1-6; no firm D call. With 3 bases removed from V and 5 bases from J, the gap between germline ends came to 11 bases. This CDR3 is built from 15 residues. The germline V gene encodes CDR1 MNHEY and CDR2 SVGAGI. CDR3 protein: CASSYDRRDNSPLHF. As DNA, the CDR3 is TGTGCCAGCAGTTATGATCGGCGGGATAATTCACCCCTCCACTTT.

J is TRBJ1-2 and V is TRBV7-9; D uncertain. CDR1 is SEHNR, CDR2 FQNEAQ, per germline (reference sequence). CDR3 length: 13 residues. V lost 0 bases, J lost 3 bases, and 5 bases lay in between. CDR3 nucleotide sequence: TGTGCCAGCAGCTTAGCAGAGCACTATGGCTACACCTTC. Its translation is CASSLAEHYGYTF.

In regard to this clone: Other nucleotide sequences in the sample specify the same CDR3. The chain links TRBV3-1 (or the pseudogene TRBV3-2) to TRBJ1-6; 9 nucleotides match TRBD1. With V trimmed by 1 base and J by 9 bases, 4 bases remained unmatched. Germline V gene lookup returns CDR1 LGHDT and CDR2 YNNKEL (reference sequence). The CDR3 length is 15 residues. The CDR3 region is CASSQGGQGSSPLHF. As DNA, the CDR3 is TGTGCCAGCAGCCAAGGGGGACAGGGAAGTTCACCCCTCCACTTT.

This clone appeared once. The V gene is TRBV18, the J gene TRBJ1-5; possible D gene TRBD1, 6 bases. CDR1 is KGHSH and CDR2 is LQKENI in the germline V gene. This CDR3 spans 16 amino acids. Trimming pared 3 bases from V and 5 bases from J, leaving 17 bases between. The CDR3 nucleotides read TGTGCCAGCTCACCTTCCCCCCCAGGGGTGCATCAGCCCCAGCATTTT. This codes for CASSPSPPGVHQPQHF.

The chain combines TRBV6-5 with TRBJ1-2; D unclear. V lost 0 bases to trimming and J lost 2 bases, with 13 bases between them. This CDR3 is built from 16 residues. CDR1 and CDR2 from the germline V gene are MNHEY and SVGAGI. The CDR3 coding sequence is TGTGCCAGCAGTTACTCGCGTAGCACCATAAACTATGGCTACACCTTC. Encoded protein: CASSYSRSTINYGYTF.

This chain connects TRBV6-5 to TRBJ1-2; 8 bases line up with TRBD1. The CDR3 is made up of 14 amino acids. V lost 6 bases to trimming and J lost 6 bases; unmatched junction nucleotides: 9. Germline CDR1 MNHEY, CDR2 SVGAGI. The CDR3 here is CASSFGQGEDGYTF. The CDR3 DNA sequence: TGTGCCAGCAGCTTTGGACAGGGAGAAGATGGCTACACCTTC.

The CDR3 loop reads CASSLSIDTGELFF. The CDR3 DNA reads TGCGCCAGCAGCTTGTCTATCGACACCGGGGAGCTGTTTTTT. The V and J genes are TRBV5-1 and TRBJ2-2, with D hard to call. V gave up 1 base and J gave up 3 bases, with 7 bases separating them. The CDR3 runs 14 residues. The germline V gene has CDR1 SGHRS and CDR2 YFSETQ.

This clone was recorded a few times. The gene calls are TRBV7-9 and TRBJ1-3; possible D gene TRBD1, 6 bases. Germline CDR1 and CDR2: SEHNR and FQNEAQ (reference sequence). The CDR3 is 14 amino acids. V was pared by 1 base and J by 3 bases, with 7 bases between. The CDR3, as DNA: TGTGCCAGCAGCTTAGACAGGGTTGGAAACACCATATATTTT. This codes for CASSLDRVGNTIYF.

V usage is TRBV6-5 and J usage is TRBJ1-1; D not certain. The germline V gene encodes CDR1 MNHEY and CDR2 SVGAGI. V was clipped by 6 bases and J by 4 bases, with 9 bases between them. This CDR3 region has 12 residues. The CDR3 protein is CASRIGSTEAFF. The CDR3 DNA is TGTGCCAGCAGGATAGGGAGCACTGAAGCTTTCTTT.

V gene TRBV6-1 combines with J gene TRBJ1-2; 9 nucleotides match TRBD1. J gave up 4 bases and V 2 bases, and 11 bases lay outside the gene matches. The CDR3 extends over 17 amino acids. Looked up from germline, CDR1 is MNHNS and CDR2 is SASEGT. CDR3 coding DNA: TGTGCCAGCAGTGAATGGGGTGGACAGGGGCGAGGCTATGGCTACACCTTC. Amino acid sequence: CASSEWGGQGRGYGYTF.

The CDR3 nucleotides read TGTGCCAGCAGGCTAGCGGGAGGTTTCCAGTTCTTC. It translates to CASRLAGGFQFF. The chain couples TRBV28 to TRBJ2-1; 11 bases line up with TRBD2. Germline V lookup: CDR1 MDHEN, CDR2 SYDVKM. With V trimmed by 6 bases and J by 13 bases, 5 bases remained unmatched. The CDR3 covers 12 residues.

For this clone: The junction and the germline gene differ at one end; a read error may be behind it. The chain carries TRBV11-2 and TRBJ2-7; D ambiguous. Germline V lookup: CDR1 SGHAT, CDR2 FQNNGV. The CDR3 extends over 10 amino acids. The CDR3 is CASSKIEADF. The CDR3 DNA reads TGTGCCAGCAGCAAAATCGAGGCCGACTTC.

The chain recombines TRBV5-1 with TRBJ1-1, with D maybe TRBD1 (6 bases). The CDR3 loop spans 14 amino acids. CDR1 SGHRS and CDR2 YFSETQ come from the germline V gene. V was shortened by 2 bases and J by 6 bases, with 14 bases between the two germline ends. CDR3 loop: CASSLGQRSSEAFF. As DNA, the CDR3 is TGCGCCAGCAGCTTAGGACAGAGGAGTTCTGAAGCTTTCTTT.

The CDR3 here is CASRETRDQPQHF. As DNA, the CDR3 is TGTGCCAGCAGAGAGACCAGGGATCAGCCCCAGCATTTT. The chain combines TRBV6-5 with TRBJ1-5; D might be TRBD1 (5 bases). CDR1 and CDR2 from the germline V gene are MNHEY and SVGAGI. V lost 6 bases and J 5 bases, leaving 11 bases between the germline ends. The CDR3 runs 13 residues.

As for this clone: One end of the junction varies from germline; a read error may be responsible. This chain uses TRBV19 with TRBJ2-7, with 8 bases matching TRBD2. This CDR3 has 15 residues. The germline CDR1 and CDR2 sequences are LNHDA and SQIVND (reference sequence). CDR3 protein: CASSVGLAGSSEQYF. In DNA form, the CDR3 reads TGTGCCAGTAGTGTCGGGTTAGCGGGATCCTCCGAGCAGTACTTC.

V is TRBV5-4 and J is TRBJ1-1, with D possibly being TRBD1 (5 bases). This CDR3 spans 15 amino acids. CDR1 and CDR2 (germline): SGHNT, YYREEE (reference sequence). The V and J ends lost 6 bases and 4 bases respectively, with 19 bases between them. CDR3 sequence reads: CASTKKSEGITEAFF. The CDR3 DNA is TGTGCCAGCACCAAAAAGTCGGAGGGGATCACTGAAGCTTTCTTT.